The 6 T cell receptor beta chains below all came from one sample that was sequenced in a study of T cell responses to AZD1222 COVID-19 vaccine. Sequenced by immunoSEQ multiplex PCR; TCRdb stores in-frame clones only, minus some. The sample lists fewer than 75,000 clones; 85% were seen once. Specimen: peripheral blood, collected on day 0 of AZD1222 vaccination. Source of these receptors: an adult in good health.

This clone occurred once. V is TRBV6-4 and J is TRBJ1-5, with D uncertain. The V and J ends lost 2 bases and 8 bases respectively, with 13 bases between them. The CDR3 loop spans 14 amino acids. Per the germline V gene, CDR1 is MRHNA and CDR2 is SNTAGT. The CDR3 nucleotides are TGTGCCAGCAGTGACAGGCCGTGGGTCGAGCCCCAGCATTTT. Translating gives CASSDRPWVEPQHF.

The CDR3 DNA sequence: TGTGCCAGCAGTGCCCCCCCCAGGGGAAGTAGAGCTTTCTTT. Its protein is CASSAPPRGSRAFF. The rearrangement joins TRBV25-1 to TRBJ1-1; possible D gene TRBD1, 6 bases. Deletions cut 4 bases from V and 10 bases from J, with 19 bases between. In germline, CDR1 is MGHDK, CDR2 SYGVNS. The CDR3 totals 14 residues.

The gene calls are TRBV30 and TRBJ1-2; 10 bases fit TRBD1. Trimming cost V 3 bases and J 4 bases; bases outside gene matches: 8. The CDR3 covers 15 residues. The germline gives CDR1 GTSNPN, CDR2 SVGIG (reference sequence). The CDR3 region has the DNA TGTGCCTGGAGAGGACAGGGGGAAATTTCCTATGGCTACACCTTC. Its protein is CAWRGQGEISYGYTF.

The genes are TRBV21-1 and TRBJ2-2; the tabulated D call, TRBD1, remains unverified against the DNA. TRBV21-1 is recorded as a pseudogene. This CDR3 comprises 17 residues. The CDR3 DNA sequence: TGTGCCAGCAGCGGAGGGACAGGCTTAGCGAACACCGGGGAGCTGTTTTTT. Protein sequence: CASSGGTGLANTGELFF.

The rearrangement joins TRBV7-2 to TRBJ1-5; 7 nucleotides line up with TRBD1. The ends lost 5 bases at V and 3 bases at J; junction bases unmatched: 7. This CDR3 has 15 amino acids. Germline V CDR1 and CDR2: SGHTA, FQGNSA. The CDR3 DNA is TGTGCCAGCAGCGGCGACAGGGCCCCCAATCAGCCCCAGCATTTT. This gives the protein CASSGDRAPNQPQHF.

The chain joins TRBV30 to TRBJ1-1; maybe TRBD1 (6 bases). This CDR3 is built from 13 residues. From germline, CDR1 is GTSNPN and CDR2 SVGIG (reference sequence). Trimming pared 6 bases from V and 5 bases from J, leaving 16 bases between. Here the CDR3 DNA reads TGTGCCTGTGTCAGGGGCTTAAGGACTGAAGCTTTCTTT. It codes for CACVRGLRTEAFF.